Presented here are 11 T cell receptor beta chains from one specimen sequenced in a study of T-cell memory formation after mild COVID-19 (dated by TCRdb to the early 2020s). The receptor library was made with 5' RACE. The listed sequencing device is Illumina NovaSeq 6000. The public reads were reanalyzed by TCRdb: fastp trimming at Q25, MiXCR alignment, in-frame beta chains only. Duplicate CDR3 protein sequences are folded into a single record with the most common DNA and genes. This sample has 90,000 to 130,000 distinct CDR3 sequences in its table, and 18% of those were observed once. Clones ranked in the top ten supply roughly 6% of the sample. What was sequenced was PBMCs or a T cell subset sorted from them (not recorded which). The receptor set was obtained from a man aged 18 to 29 who had mild COVID-19 (a few samples of this study predate the infection). The sample titles of this study are shuffled in the database, so cell type and time point are left out; the donor was told from shared clones.

The gene calls are TRBV6-5 and TRBJ2-7; D perhaps matches TRBD2 (5 bases). V lost 6 bases and J 0 bases, leaving 12 bases between the germline ends. The CDR3 extends over 14 amino acids. The germline V gene has CDR1 MNHEY and CDR2 SVGAGI. The CDR3 is CASRRERDSYEQYF. The DNA for the CDR3 is TGTGCCAGCAGGAGGGAACGGGACTCCTACGAGCAGTACTTC.

This clonotype has a count of ten or more. The rearrangement uses TRBV24-1 and TRBJ2-3, with 7 bases aligning to TRBD1. Germline CDR1 is KGHDR and CDR2 is SFDVKD. The CDR3 runs 15 residues. Trimming at V came to 1 base and at J to 1 base, leaving 1 base not matched to a gene. The CDR3 DNA follows: TGTGCCACCAGTGATTTTGGACAGGGCACAGATACGCAGTATTTT. It is translated as CATSDFGQGTDTQYF.

The chain employs TRBV20-1 and TRBJ1-4, with D hard to call. Germline loops: CDR1 DFQATT, CDR2 SNEGSKA (reference sequence). V was shortened by 6 bases and J by 8 bases, with 16 bases between the two germline ends. The CDR3 runs to 13 residues. CDR3 sequence (DNA): TGCAGTGCAGGCCCGACCCTAGGGGAAAAACTGTTTTTT. Its protein product is CSAGPTLGEKLFF.

V gene TRBV2 combines with J gene TRBJ1-1; D unclear. Trimming removed 8 bases at V and 0 bases at J, with 7 bases between. Germline CDR1 is SNHLY and CDR2 is FYNNEI. The length of the CDR3 is 12 residues. The CDR3: CASWSMNTEAFF. The DNA for the CDR3 is TGTGCCAGCTGGTCGATGAACACTGAAGCTTTCTTT.

This clonotype was observed a few times. The rearrangement joins TRBV9 to TRBJ2-5; 11 bases are a match to TRBD2. The V gene's germline CDR1 is SGDLS and CDR2 YYNGEE. The ends lost 5 bases at V and 2 bases at J; junction bases unmatched: 2. CDR3 length: 14 residues. CDR3 sequence (DNA): TGTGCCAGCAGTTGGACTAGCGGGCAAGAGACCCAGTACTTC. It codes for CASSWTSGQETQYF.

This clonotype was observed a few times. The chain combines TRBV15 with TRBJ2-3; possibly TRBD2 for D (5 bases). Germline CDR1 is LNHNV and CDR2 is YYDKDF (reference sequence). The V end was cut by 5 bases, the J end by 6 bases, with 9 bases between. The CDR3 is 12 residues long. The CDR3 coding sequence is TGTGCCACCAGCGGGGTAGCGGATACGCAGTATTTT. Protein: CATSGVADTQYF.

The rearrangement uses TRBV2 and TRBJ1-4; no definite D call. Trimming left V 4 bases short and J 4 bases short, with 10 bases between. The CDR3 is 14 amino acids. CDR1 and CDR2 (germline): SNHLY, FYNNEI. CDR3 sequence: CASSAGIHNEKLFF. The CDR3 DNA reads TGTGCCAGCAGTGCCGGGATACATAATGAAAAACTGTTTTTT. The variable domain in full, with the rest retrieved from reference TRBV2 and TRBJ1-4, is EPEVTQTPSHQVTQMGQEVILRCVPISNHLYFYWYRQILGQKVEFLVSFYNNEISEKSEIFDDQFSVERPDGSNFTLKIRSTKLEDSAMYFCASSAGIHNEKLFFGSGTQLSVL.

This clonotype was found a few times. This chain connects TRBV12-3 or TRBV12-4 to TRBJ2-1; D perhaps matches TRBD1 (5 bases). The V gene lost 7 bases and the J gene lost 7 bases, with 17 bases spanning the gap. CDR3 length: 14 amino acids. CDR3 DNA sequence: TGTGCCAGCACCTCAGGGCCTTACTTAAATGAGCAGTTCTTC. Amino acids: CASTSGPYLNEQFF.

This clonotype was detected a few times. V gene TRBV6-5 combines with J gene TRBJ2-5, with 7 bases aligning to TRBD1. This CDR3 region has 13 residues. CDR1 is MNHEY, CDR2 SVGAGI, per germline. The V and J ends lost 5 bases and 5 bases, in that order; junction bases with no gene match: 5. The CDR3 DNA is TGTGCCAGCAGTCCGAGGGGGCTCGAGACCCAGTACTTC. Encoded protein: CASSPRGLETQYF.

This clonotype was detected only a few times. The J gene is TRBJ1-2, the V gene TRBV6-2 or TRBV6-3; 7 nucleotides line up with TRBD1. V lost 5 bases and J lost 5; bases outside the gene matches: 5. This CDR3 spans 13 amino acids. The germline V gene has CDR1 MNHEY and CDR2 SVGEGT. The CDR3 sequence: CASSDREKYGYTF. CDR3 in DNA: TGTGCCAGCAGTGACAGGGAGAAGTATGGCTACACCTTC.

The chain couples TRBV7-3 to TRBJ2-1; D unresolved. Germline CDR1 reads SGHTA; CDR2 reads FQGTGA. The CDR3 is 13 residues long. The V end lost 3 bases, the J end lost 6 bases, and 9 bases lay between the germline ends. In nucleotides, the CDR3 is TGTGCCAGCAGCTTCGGAAGCTCCAATGAGCAGTTCTTC. Amino acid sequence: CASSFGSSNEQFF.